This TCR beta chain was observed in a study of T-cell reconstitution after alpha-beta-depleted transplantation in children. Preparing the TCRbeta library involved the use of unique molecular identifiers. TCRdb reanalysed the PCR reads using MiXCR and keeps one entry per CDR3 protein. Found here are around 400,000 distinct CDR3 sequences, around 20% of them singletons; the top ten hold less than 4.5%. The germline V gene encodes CDR1 SGHRS and CDR2 YFSETQ. The CDR3 is 16 residues long. V lost 0 bases and J lost 2, with 9 bases in between. The gene calls are TRBV5-1 and TRBJ2-6; no clear D gene. This TCR derives from a human donor who donated a stem cell graft to a child with acute myeloid leukemia. The sequenced sample was PBMCs from the stem cell graft donor, obtained from the stem cell graft. The DNA for the CDR3 is TGCGCCAGCAGCTTGGCCAAAGTTGCTGGGGCCAACGTCCTGACTTTC. Translation: CASSLAKVAGANVLTF.